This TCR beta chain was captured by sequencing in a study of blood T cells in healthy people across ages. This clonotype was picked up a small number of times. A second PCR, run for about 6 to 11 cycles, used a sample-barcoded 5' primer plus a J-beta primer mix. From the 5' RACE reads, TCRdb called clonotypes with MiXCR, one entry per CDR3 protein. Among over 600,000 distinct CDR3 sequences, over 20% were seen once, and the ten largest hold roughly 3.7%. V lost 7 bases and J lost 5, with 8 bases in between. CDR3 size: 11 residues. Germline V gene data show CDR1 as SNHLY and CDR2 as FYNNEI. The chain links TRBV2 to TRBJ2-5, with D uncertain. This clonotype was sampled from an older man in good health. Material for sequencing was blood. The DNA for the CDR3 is TGTGCCAGCACTCTCGCGGAGACCCAGTACTTC. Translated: CASTLAETQYF.